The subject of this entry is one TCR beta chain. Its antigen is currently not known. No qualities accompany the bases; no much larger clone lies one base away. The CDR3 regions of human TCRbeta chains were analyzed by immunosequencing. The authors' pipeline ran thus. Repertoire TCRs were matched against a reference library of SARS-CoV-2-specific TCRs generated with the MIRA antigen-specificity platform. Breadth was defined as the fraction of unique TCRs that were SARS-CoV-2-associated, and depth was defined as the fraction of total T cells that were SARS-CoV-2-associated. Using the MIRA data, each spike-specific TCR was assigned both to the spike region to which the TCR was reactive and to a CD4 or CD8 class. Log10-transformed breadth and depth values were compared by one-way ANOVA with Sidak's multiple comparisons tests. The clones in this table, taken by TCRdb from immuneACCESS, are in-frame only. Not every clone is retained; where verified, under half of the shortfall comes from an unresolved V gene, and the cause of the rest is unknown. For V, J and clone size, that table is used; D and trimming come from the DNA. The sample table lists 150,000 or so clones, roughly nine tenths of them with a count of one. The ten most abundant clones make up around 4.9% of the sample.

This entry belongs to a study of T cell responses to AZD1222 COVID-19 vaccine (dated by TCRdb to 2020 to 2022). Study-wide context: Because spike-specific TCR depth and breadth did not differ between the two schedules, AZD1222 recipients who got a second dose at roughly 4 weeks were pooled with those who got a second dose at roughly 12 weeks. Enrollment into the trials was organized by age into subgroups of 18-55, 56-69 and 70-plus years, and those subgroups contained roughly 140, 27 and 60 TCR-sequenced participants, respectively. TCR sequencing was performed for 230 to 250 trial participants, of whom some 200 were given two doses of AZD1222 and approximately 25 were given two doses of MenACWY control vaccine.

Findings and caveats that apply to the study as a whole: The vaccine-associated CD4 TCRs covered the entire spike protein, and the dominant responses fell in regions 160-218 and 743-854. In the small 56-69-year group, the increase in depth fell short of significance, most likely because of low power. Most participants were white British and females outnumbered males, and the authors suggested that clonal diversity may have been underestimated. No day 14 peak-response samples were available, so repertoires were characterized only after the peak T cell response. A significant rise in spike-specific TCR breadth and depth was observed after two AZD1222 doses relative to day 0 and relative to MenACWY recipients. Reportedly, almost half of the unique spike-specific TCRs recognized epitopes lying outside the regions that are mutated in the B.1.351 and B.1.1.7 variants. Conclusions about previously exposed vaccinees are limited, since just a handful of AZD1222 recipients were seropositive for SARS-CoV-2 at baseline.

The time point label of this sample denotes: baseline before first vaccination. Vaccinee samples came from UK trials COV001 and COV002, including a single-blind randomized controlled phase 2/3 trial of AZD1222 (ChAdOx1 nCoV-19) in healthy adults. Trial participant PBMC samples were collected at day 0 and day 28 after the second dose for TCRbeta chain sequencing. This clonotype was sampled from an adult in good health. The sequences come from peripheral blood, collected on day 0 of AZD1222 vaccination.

The CDR3 region: CASSLGGAGDNGYTF. Here is the DNA: TGTGCCAGCAGCTTAGGCGGGGCAGGGGATAATGGCTACACCTTC. The chain employs TRBV13 and TRBJ1-2, with TRBD1 as a weak D call on 6 bases. Relative to germline, V is 0 bases shorter and J is 6 bases shorter, with 14 bases between their ends. Inclusive of the bounding cysteine and phenylalanine, the CDR3 is 15 residues long. Only the CDR3 DNA is retained, 45 bases long and in frame from the first base. As encoded in the germline V gene (reference sequence), CDR1 is PRHDT while CDR2 is FYEKMQ.